The clone carrying this T cell receptor beta chain was detected only a few times. It was with unique molecular identifiers that the TCRbeta library was prepared. Each CDR3 protein is one row after TCRdb ran MiXCR on the PCR reads. The top ten hold less than 4.5% of the sample, which has about 600,000 distinct CDR3 sequences, roughly 10% seen once. The data belong to a study of T-cell reconstitution after alpha-beta-depleted transplantation in children. This sequence originates from a human donor who donated a stem cell graft to a child with acute myeloid leukemia. The material sequenced was PBMCs from the stem cell graft donor, taken from the stem cell graft.

The CDR3 here is CASSLIKQANTGELFF. CDR3 DNA sequence: TGTGCCAGCAGCTTAATCAAACAGGCGAACACCGGGGAGCTGTTTTTT. The rearrangement links TRBV7-3 to TRBJ2-2, with D possibly matching TRBD1 (5 bases). The germline V gene encodes CDR1 SGHTA and CDR2 FQGTGA. The CDR3 length is 16 residues. V lost 1 base to trimming and J lost 0 bases, with 9 bases between them.